Below, 14 T cell receptor beta chains from the same sample are listed, as sequenced in a study of T cells in women clearing cervical HPV infection. This table comes from immunoSEQ multiplex PCR, and its TCRdb copy is limited to in-frame clones, with some not included. This sample's clone table lists some 30,000 clones. Source material: blood buffy coat. The receptors were sampled from a woman aged 18 to 69 with a cervical HPV16 infection that either progressed to CIN3+ or cleared (not recorded which).

In the case of this clone: The CDR3 end falls 3 residues outside the read, so it is completed with the germline J gene. The gene calls are TRBV30 and TRBJ2-7; 8 bases are a match to TRBD2. Germline V CDR1 and CDR2: GTSNPN, SVGIG (reference sequence). The ends lost 4 bases at V and 1 base at J; junction bases unmatched: 9. CDR3 size: 15 residues. CDR3 DNA, as far as it was read: TGTGCCTGGACTTCGGGGGGGGGCACTTCCTACGAG. This gives the protein CAWTSGGGTSYE. The CDR3 in its entirety is CAWTSGGGTSYEQYF. The full variable domain, completed using reference TRBV30 and TRBJ2-7, is SQTIHQWPATLVQPVGSPLSLECTVEGTSNPNLYWYRQAAGRGLQLLFYSVGIGQISSEVPQNLSASRPQDRQFILSSKKLLLSDSGFYLCAWTSGGGTSYEQYFGPGTRLTVT.

On this clone: Mismatch with germline at one junction end may stem from a read error. The read gets to within 3 residues of the CDR3 end, and the germline J gene fills in the rest. This same CDR3 is encoded by further DNA sequences in the sample. The chain couples TRBV7-8 to TRBJ2-2; 7 bases agree with TRBD1. CDR3 size: 16 residues. CDR1 is SGHVS and CDR2 is FQNEAQ in the germline V gene. The CDR3 DNA, read in part, is TGTGCTAGCAGCCCAGAGACAGGGCGCCCCACCGGGGAG. It yields the protein CASSPETGRPTGE. The entire CDR3 protein is CASSPETGRPTGELFF.

Worth noting for this clone: The read ends 3 residues shy of where the CDR3 ends; the end is completed using the germline J gene. The chain employs TRBV18 and TRBJ1-5; D may be TRBD1 (5 bases). The CDR3 is made up of 15 amino acids. The V end lost 6 bases, the J end lost 0 bases, and 12 bases lay between the germline ends. Germline V gives CDR1 KGHSH, CDR2 LQKENI. This chain's CDR3 is CASSAGTYSNQPQHF. CDR3 DNA (partial): TGTGCCAGCTCGGCAGGGACTTATAGCAATCAGCCC.

The sequenced CDR3 bases are TGTGCCAGCAGCCAAGGAGAGACC. Amino acid sequence: CASSQGET. The whole CDR3 is CASSQGETQYF. The chain joins TRBV7-9 to TRBJ2-5; D gene ambiguous. The read terminates 3 residues ahead of where the CDR3 ends, so the germline J gene completes it. Trimming removed 5 bases from V and 4 bases from J, with 5 bases in between. Germline loops: CDR1 SEHNR, CDR2 FQNEAQ (reference sequence). The CDR3 has 11 residues.

With respect to this clone: The read ends 3 residues before the CDR3 terminus; that terminus is restored from the germline J gene. The chain recombines TRBV11-1 with TRBJ2-7; D remains unclear. Germline V CDR1 and CDR2: SGHAT, FQDESV (reference sequence). V lost 5 bases to trimming and J lost 4 bases, with 12 bases between them. This CDR3 is 13 amino acids long. The covered CDR3 bases are TGTGCCAGCAGCCCCTTTAGGGCATACGAG. This sequence encodes CASSPFRAYE. The complete CDR3 reads CASSPFRAYEQYF.

Turning to this clone: The read falls 3 residues short of the CDR3 end, and the missing part is taken from the germline J gene. V is TRBV5-1 and J is TRBJ1-2; no reliable D call. Germline V gene data show CDR1 as SGHRS and CDR2 as YFSETQ. The CDR3 is 13 residues long. Trimming left V 4 bases short and J 4 bases short, with 11 bases between. The sequenced CDR3 bases are TGCGCCAGCAGCGTTGAGGCCGTCTATGGC. It codes for CASSVEAVYG. The whole CDR3 region reads CASSVEAVYGYTF. The complete variable domain, with remaining parts taken from reference TRBV5-1 and TRBJ1-2, reads KAGVTQTPRYLIKTRGQQVTLSCSPISGHRSVSWYQQTPGQGLQFLFEYFSETQRNKGNFPGRFSGRQFSNSRSEMNVSTLELGDSALYLCASSVEAVYGYTFGSGTRLTVV.

Comment on this clone: The read falls 3 residues short of the CDR3 end, and the missing part is taken from the germline J gene. V usage is TRBV30 and J usage is TRBJ1-4; TRBD1 matches at 7 bases. Trimming removed 5 bases from V and 4 bases from J; junction bases left unmatched: 4. Germline CDR1 is GTSNPN and CDR2 is SVGIG (reference sequence). The CDR3 totals 13 residues. The covered CDR3 bases are TGTGCCTGGTCGACAGGGTTTAATGAAAAA. This translates into CAWSTGFNEK. The whole CDR3 region reads CAWSTGFNEKLFF.

As regards this clone: The missing CDR3 end, 3 residues past where the read stops, is filled in from the germline J gene. The chain joins TRBV6-1 to TRBJ1-2; no clear D. CDR1 and CDR2 (germline): MNHNS, SASEGT. The CDR3 sequence is 15 residues long. CDR3 DNA (partial): TGTGCCAGCAGTGAGGTTCTGACTCGCCCGTCGGGC. This sequence encodes CASSEVLTRPSG. The whole CDR3 sequence reads CASSEVLTRPSGYTF.

Concerning this clone itself: Read data end 3 residues before the CDR3 end; the end is taken from the germline J gene. The rearrangement joins TRBV23-1 to TRBJ1-6; D unclear. TRBV23-1 carries the ORF label, with uncertain function. V was trimmed by 4 bases and J by 0 bases, leaving 10 bases between them. The CDR3 has 16 amino acids. The CDR3 sequence is CASSRYSNSYNSPLHF. The DNA read from the CDR3 is TGCGCCAGCAGTCGGTACAGCAACTCCTATAATTCACCC.

On this clone itself: The read falls 3 residues short of the CDR3 end, and the missing part is taken from the germline J gene. The chain uses TRBV12-3 or TRBV12-4 and TRBJ2-3; 9 positions match TRBD1. The trim removed 3 bases at V and 1 base at J, leaving 2 bases unmatched. This CDR3 comprises 15 residues. The CDR3 is CASSFRTGGTDTQYF. The sequenced CDR3 bases are TGTGCCAGCAGTTTTCGGACAGGGGGCACAGATACG.

Notes on this clone: The read halts 3 residues ahead of the CDR3 end, with the missing end drawn from the germline J gene. The chain couples TRBV20-1 to TRBJ2-1; 7 bases fit TRBD2. V lost 3 bases, J lost 4 bases, and 6 bases stayed unmatched. CDR1 is DFQATT, CDR2 SNEGSKA, per germline (reference sequence). This CDR3 region has 14 residues. CDR3 amino acids: CSASFSGRYNEQFF. The CDR3 bases that were read are TGCAGTGCTAGTTTTAGCGGGCGATACAATGAG.

The covered CDR3 bases are TGTGCCAGTAGTATAGATCCAGGTCAGGGGGAC. Translating gives CASSIDPGQGD. The whole CDR3 protein reads CASSIDPGQGDYTF. The chain recombines TRBV19 with TRBJ1-2; 7 bases are a match to TRBD1. The read halts 3 residues ahead of the CDR3 end, with the missing end drawn from the germline J gene. The length of the CDR3 is 14 residues. CDR1 is LNHDA, CDR2 SQIVND, per germline (reference sequence).

CDR3 DNA (partial): TGTGCCAGCAGTGAACCAGCGGGGGGGCTGGAGACC. Its protein product is CASSEPAGGLET. The complete CDR3 reads CASSEPAGGLETQYF. The rearrangement links TRBV6-1 to TRBJ2-5; 10 bases line up with TRBD2. The read ends 3 residues before the CDR3 terminus; that terminus is restored from the germline J gene. Looked up from germline, CDR1 is MNHNS and CDR2 is SASEGT. V lost 2 bases and J lost 5; bases outside the gene matches: 5. The CDR3 has 15 amino acids.

As to this clone: The read ends 3 residues early relative to the CDR3; the germline J gene fills the gap. The J gene is TRBJ1-6, the V gene TRBV20-1, with D unresolved. Germline assignment: CDR1 DFQATT and CDR2 SNEGSKA (reference sequence). V shed 6 bases and J shed 9 bases, with 9 bases lying between them. This CDR3 comprises 11 residues. The CDR3 bases that were read are TGCAGTGCCTCTCCGGTTTCACCC. It translates to CSASPVSP. The entire CDR3 protein reads CSASPVSPLHF.